What follows describes a single T cell receptor beta chain. Its specificity is not known. This CDR3 region has 14 residues. Trimming took 6 bases from V and 3 from J; bases not matched to a gene: 7. CDR1 SGHDT and CDR2 YYEEEE come from the germline V gene. From the approximately 110-subject validation cohort, which was separate from the approximately 670-subject first cohort, the donors were drawn. The sample comes from a study of cytomegalovirus exposure and HLA in healthy donors. Points from the study as a whole: The classifier reportedly diagnosed cytomegalovirus status with high sensitivity and specificity. The study recorded 150 to 200 TCR beta chains that were cytomegalovirus-associated.

Data came from immunoSEQ multiplex PCR; TCRdb stores just in-frame clones and leaves some out. In the table there are 220,000 or so clones, 75% to 90% of which are singletons. The sequenced material came from PBMCs. The chain links TRBV5-6 to TRBJ2-7, with TRBD2 matching 9 bases. This sequence was found in a woman aged 30 to 39 in good health and CMV-seropositive. CDR3 loop: CASTAGTSFYEQYF. As DNA, the CDR3 is TGTGCCAGCACTGCCGGGACTAGCTTCTACGAGCAGTACTTC.